This T cell receptor (beta chain) is drawn from a study of graft-versus-host responses after intestinal transplantation. Using immunoSEQ multiplex PCR, the repertoire was profiled, and TCRdb retains in-frame clones only, with some absent. Among about 15,000 clones listed, 87% were seen once. This TCR was sampled from a human patient who received an intestinal transplant, so some T cells may come from the graft donor. The source was bone marrow, collected around 120 days after intestinal transplantation.

The DNA for the CDR3 is TGTGCCAGCAGCTTTCAGGATACGCAGTATTTT. It is translated as CASSFQDTQYF. The chain combines TRBV7-9 with TRBJ2-3, with unresolved D. The germline gives CDR1 SEHNR, CDR2 FQNEAQ (reference sequence). The CDR3 consists of 11 residues. Trimming stripped 3 bases from V and 6 bases from J, with 4 bases between.